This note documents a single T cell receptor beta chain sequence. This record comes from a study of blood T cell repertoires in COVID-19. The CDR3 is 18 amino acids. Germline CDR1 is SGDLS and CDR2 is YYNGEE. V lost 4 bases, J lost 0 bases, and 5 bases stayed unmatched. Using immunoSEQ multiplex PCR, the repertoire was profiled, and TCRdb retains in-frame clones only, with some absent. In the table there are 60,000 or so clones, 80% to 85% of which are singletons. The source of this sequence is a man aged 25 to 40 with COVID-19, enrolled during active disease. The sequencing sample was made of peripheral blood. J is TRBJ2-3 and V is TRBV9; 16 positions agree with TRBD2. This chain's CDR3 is CASSLGTSGRASTDTQYF. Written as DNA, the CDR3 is TGTGCCAGCAGCCTCGGGACTAGCGGGAGGGCTAGCACAGATACGCAGTATTTT. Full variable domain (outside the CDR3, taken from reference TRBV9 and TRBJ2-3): DSGVTQTPKHLITATGQRVTLRCSPRSGDLSVYWYQQSLDQGLQFLIQYYNGEERAKGNILERFSAQQFPDLHSELNLSSLELGDSALYFCASSLGTSGRASTDTQYFGPGTRLTVL.